Reported below is one T cell receptor beta chain. The study assigned cohorts using participant-reported clinical history. This record belongs to a study of blood T cell repertoires in COVID-19. As for the study in general: Specimens from acute and convalescent COVID-19 originated in the United States, Italy and Spain. T cells, B-cell-depleted T cells, or PBMCs provided the cDNA or gDNA that served as material.

In the original processing: Quantification of nucleated cells was approximated via reference gene primer amplification. Data came from immunoSEQ multiplex PCR; TCRdb stores just in-frame clones and leaves some out. From that table come the V and J calls and clone size; the DNA was used to work out D and trimming. The data show some 300,000 clones, around 89% seen once. CDR3 length: 16 residues. CDR1 and CDR2 (germline): MDHEN, SYDVKM. Trimming shortened V by 4 bases and J by 2 bases, and 17 bases separated the two germline ends. The clonotype was recovered from an older woman in a cohort exposed to, infected with or recovered from COVID-19 (not recorded which). Sequencing was done on a sample of PBMCs or T cells enriched from blood (not recorded which). This chain joins TRBV28 and TRBJ2-5; TRBD2 is a possible D gene (5 bases). The CDR3 DNA is TGTGCCAGCAGTTCGCTCTTAAACCGAGGGCAAGAGACCCAGTACTTC. It specifies CASSSLLNRGQETQYF.